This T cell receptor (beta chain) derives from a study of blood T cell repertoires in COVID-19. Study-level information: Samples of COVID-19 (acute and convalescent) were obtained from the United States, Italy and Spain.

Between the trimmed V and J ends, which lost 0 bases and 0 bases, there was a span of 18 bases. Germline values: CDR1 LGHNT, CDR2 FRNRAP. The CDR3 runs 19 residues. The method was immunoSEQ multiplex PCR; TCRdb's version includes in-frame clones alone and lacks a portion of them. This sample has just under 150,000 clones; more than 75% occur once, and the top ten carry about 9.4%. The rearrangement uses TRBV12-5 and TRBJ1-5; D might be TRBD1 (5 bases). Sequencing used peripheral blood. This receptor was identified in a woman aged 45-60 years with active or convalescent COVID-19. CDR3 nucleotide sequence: TGTGCTAGTGGTTTGGTAATTGGATTGGGGGGTGATAGCAATCAGCCCCAGCATTTT. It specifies CASGLVIGLGGDSNQPQHF.